The rows below give T cell receptor beta chains drawn from one sample of a study of T cells after yellow fever vaccination. Using its own MiXCR run on the 5' RACE reads, TCRdb lists one record per CDR3 protein. The sample lists about 340,000 distinct CDR3 sequences; roughly an eighth were seen once. The sequencing here drew on CD4+ T cells sorted from PBMCs, taken 15 days after the yellow fever booster vaccination. These receptors were collected from a man aged 18 to 29 who received the YFV17D yellow fever vaccine. CDR3s include the opening cysteine and the closing phenylalanine or tryptophan. Fields, in order: D gene, clone size, J gene, CDR3 length, V gene, CDR3 DNA, CDR3 protein. A D gene is named only where the DNA matches it firmly. A row's size may be missing; if present it is once, few, many or a size class.

D gene: TRBD2; clone size: many; J gene: TRBJ2-3; CDR3 length: 15; V gene: TRBV4-2; CDR3 DNA: TGTGCCAGCAGCCAAGTGGCTAGCGGGGGGAATACGCAGTATTTT; CDR3 protein: CASSQVASGGNTQYF
D gene: .; clone size: few; J gene: TRBJ1-2; CDR3 length: 14; V gene: TRBV19; CDR3 DNA: TGTGCCAGTAGTGGATGGGACGAAAACTATGGCTACACCTTC; CDR3 protein: CASSGWDENYGYTF
D gene: TRBD1; clone size: .; J gene: TRBJ2-2; CDR3 length: 18; V gene: TRBV6-5; CDR3 DNA: TGTGCCAGCAGTTTGTACCTCGGACAGGGGGGTCACACCGGGGAGCTGTTTTTT; CDR3 protein: CASSLYLGQGGHTGELFF
D gene: .; clone size: few; J gene: TRBJ2-2; CDR3 length: 17; V gene: TRBV6-5; CDR3 DNA: TGTGCCAGCAGTTACTCGTTCGTGCCGGCGAACACCGGGGAGCTGTTTTTT; CDR3 protein: CASSYSFVPANTGELFF
D gene: TRBD1; clone size: .; J gene: TRBJ1-2; CDR3 length: 14; V gene: TRBV7-9; CDR3 DNA: TGTGCCAGCAGCATCCCGGACAGGGGGAATGGCTACACCTTC; CDR3 protein: CASSIPDRGNGYTF
D gene: .; clone size: many; J gene: TRBJ2-7; CDR3 length: 12; V gene: TRBV21-1; CDR3 DNA: TGTGCCAGCAGCAAAGGGACATACGAGCAGTACTTC; CDR3 protein: CASSKGTYEQYF
D gene: .; clone size: few; J gene: TRBJ2-7; CDR3 length: 12; V gene: TRBV10-3; CDR3 DNA: TGTGCCATCAGTGACGGCCCCTACGAGCAGTACTTC; CDR3 protein: CAISDGPYEQYF
D gene: .; clone size: .; J gene: TRBJ2-5; CDR3 length: 13; V gene: TRBV19; CDR3 DNA: TGTGCCAGTAGTACAGGAGAGGGTGAGACCCAGTACTTC; CDR3 protein: CASSTGEGETQYF
D gene: .; clone size: .; J gene: TRBJ1-2; CDR3 length: 14; V gene: TRBV6-5; CDR3 DNA: TGTGCCAGCAGTGACTACAACAGGGTCCGTGGCTACACCTTC; CDR3 protein: CASSDYNRVRGYTF
D gene: TRBD1; clone size: few; J gene: TRBJ1-1; CDR3 length: 15; V gene: TRBV20-1; CDR3 DNA: TGCAGTGCTAGAGCTCCAAGACAGGGTGGAACTGAAGCTTTCTTT; CDR3 protein: CSARAPRQGGTEAFF
D gene: TRBD2; clone size: few; J gene: TRBJ2-2; CDR3 length: 15; V gene: TRBV3-1; CDR3 DNA: TGTGCCAGCAGGCTTAGCGGGGACCACACCGGGGAGCTGTTTTTT; CDR3 protein: CASRLSGDHTGELFF
D gene: .; clone size: few; J gene: TRBJ2-2; CDR3 length: 14; V gene: TRBV7-8; CDR3 DNA: TGTGCCAGCAGAACAGGGGGGGGCGCCGGGGAGCTGTTTTTT; CDR3 protein: CASRTGGGAGELFF
D gene: .; clone size: .; J gene: TRBJ2-2; CDR3 length: 13; V gene: TRBV10-3; CDR3 DNA: TGTGCCATCAGAGTAACAGGGACCGGGGAGCTGTTTTTT; CDR3 protein: CAIRVTGTGELFF
D gene: .; clone size: .; J gene: TRBJ1-2; CDR3 length: 13; V gene: TRBV7-9; CDR3 DNA: TGTGCCAGCAGCTTGAATTCAGCTCCCGGCTACACCTTC; CDR3 protein: CASSLNSAPGYTF
D gene: .; clone size: many; J gene: TRBJ1-2; CDR3 length: 16; V gene: TRBV11-2; CDR3 DNA: TGTGCCAGCAGCTTACTCCGGCAGGACCCCACCAACGGCTACACCTTC; CDR3 protein: CASSLLRQDPTNGYTF
D gene: TRBD1; clone size: .; J gene: TRBJ1-5; CDR3 length: 15; V gene: TRBV9; CDR3 DNA: TGTGCCAGCATCCTCCCTGGACAGGGGAATCAGCCCCAGCATTTT; CDR3 protein: CASILPGQGNQPQHF
D gene: TRBD1; clone size: few; J gene: TRBJ1-1; CDR3 length: 15; V gene: TRBV20-1; CDR3 DNA: TGCAGTGCTAGAGATTACAGGGGGCCCGACACTGAAGCTTTCTTT; CDR3 protein: CSARDYRGPDTEAFF
D gene: TRBD2; clone size: .; J gene: TRBJ2-1; CDR3 length: 16; V gene: TRBV3-1; CDR3 DNA: TGTGCCAGCAGCCAAGGGGGACTAGCAGTCTACAATGAGCAGTTCTTC; CDR3 protein: CASSQGGLAVYNEQFF
D gene: TRBD1; clone size: once; J gene: TRBJ2-3; CDR3 length: 17; V gene: TRBV6-5; CDR3 DNA: TGTGCCAGCAGTTACTCGAGACAGGGGCATAGCACAGATACGCAGTATTTT; CDR3 protein: CASSYSRQGHSTDTQYF
D gene: .; clone size: .; J gene: TRBJ2-5; CDR3 length: 11; V gene: TRBV6-5; CDR3 DNA: TGTGCCAGCAGGTACAGGAGGACCCAGTACTTC; CDR3 protein: CASRYRRTQYF
D gene: .; clone size: few; J gene: TRBJ1-6; CDR3 length: 17; V gene: TRBV3-1; CDR3 DNA: TGTGCCAGCAGCCTGAATCCGGGCAGCTCCTATAATTCACCCCTCCACTTT; CDR3 protein: CASSLNPGSSYNSPLHF
D gene: .; clone size: .; J gene: TRBJ2-5; CDR3 length: 14; V gene: TRBV5-1; CDR3 DNA: TGCGCCAGCAGCTTGGACCCACCCTTAGAGACCCAGTACTTC; CDR3 protein: CASSLDPPLETQYF
D gene: TRBD1; clone size: .; J gene: TRBJ1-1; CDR3 length: 15; V gene: TRBV11-3; CDR3 DNA: TGTGCCAGCAGCTCCTTTGAGCGCCGGACAGGGGTGTTGTTCTTT; CDR3 protein: CASSSFERRTGVLFF
D gene: .; clone size: .; J gene: TRBJ2-3; CDR3 length: 16; V gene: TRBV9; CDR3 DNA: TGTGCCAGCAGCGGAGGGACCTCTGCGTGGGGAGATACGCAGTATTTT; CDR3 protein: CASSGGTSAWGDTQYF
D gene: .; clone size: .; J gene: TRBJ1-1; CDR3 length: 11; V gene: TRBV2; CDR3 DNA: TGTGCCAGCAGGCCAACAGGGGAAGCTTTCTTT; CDR3 protein: CASRPTGEAFF
D gene: TRBD1; clone size: few; J gene: TRBJ1-6; CDR3 length: 17; V gene: TRBV7-2; CDR3 DNA: TGTGCCAGCAGCCCGGCGGGGGGACGACAGGGAAATTCACCCCTCCACTTT; CDR3 protein: CASSPAGGRQGNSPLHF
D gene: .; clone size: once; J gene: TRBJ2-3; CDR3 length: 13; V gene: TRBV11-2; CDR3 DNA: TGTGCCAGCAGCAAAGACAGCACAGATACGCAGTATTTT; CDR3 protein: CASSKDSTDTQYF
D gene: .; clone size: .; J gene: TRBJ1-5; CDR3 length: 14; V gene: TRBV6-1; CDR3 DNA: TGTGCCAGCAGGAGTTCGTTAGCCTCTCAGCCCCAGCATTTT; CDR3 protein: CASRSSLASQPQHF
D gene: TRBD2; clone size: many; J gene: TRBJ2-1; CDR3 length: 15; V gene: TRBV20-1; CDR3 DNA: TGCAGTGCTCCGATAGCGGGGGGGCTAACCCCCGAGCGGTTCTTC; CDR3 protein: CSAPIAGGLTPERFF
D gene: .; clone size: .; J gene: TRBJ1-1; CDR3 length: 15; V gene: TRBV5-4; CDR3 DNA: TGTGCCAGCAGCGTATCTCAGGGGAGGTACACTGAAGCTTTCTTT; CDR3 protein: CASSVSQGRYTEAFF
D gene: .; clone size: .; J gene: TRBJ1-1; CDR3 length: 16; V gene: TRBV5-1; CDR3 DNA: TGCGCCAGCAGCCAATGGCGAACCTCATCGAACACGAGGGCTTTCTTT; CDR3 protein: CASSQWRTSSNTRAFF
D gene: .; clone size: few; J gene: TRBJ1-2; CDR3 length: 14; V gene: TRBV15; CDR3 DNA: TGTGCCACCAGCAGAACCCGGGACGGTCTGGGCTACACCTTC; CDR3 protein: CATSRTRDGLGYTF
D gene: .; clone size: few; J gene: TRBJ2-3; CDR3 length: 14; V gene: TRBV5-1; CDR3 DNA: TGCGCCAGCTACCGGACGTTTCGCACAGATACGCAGTATTTT; CDR3 protein: CASYRTFRTDTQYF
D gene: .; clone size: few; J gene: TRBJ2-1; CDR3 length: 15; V gene: TRBV5-1; CDR3 DNA: TGCGCCAGCAGCTTGTGGCAGGACCCAGGCGATGAGCAGTTCTTC; CDR3 protein: CASSLWQDPGDEQFF
D gene: .; clone size: few; J gene: TRBJ1-2; CDR3 length: 13; V gene: TRBV6-2/TRBV6-3; CDR3 DNA: TGTGCCAGCAGTTACGAAGCGGGGCTTGGCTACACCTTC; CDR3 protein: CASSYEAGLGYTF
D gene: .; clone size: many; J gene: TRBJ1-1; CDR3 length: 14; V gene: TRBV6-6; CDR3 DNA: TGTGCCAGCAGTCCGCCCAGCTTGAACACTGAAGCTTTCTTT; CDR3 protein: CASSPPSLNTEAFF
D gene: .; clone size: .; J gene: TRBJ2-5; CDR3 length: 13; V gene: TRBV24-1; CDR3 DNA: TGTGCCACCAGTGAGACTCCCGCTAGGACCCAGTACTTC; CDR3 protein: CATSETPARTQYF
D gene: .; clone size: .; J gene: TRBJ2-6; CDR3 length: 15; V gene: TRBV9; CDR3 DNA: TGTGCCAGCAGCGTAGGCCCCTCTGGGGCCAACGTCCTGACTTTC; CDR3 protein: CASSVGPSGANVLTF
D gene: .; clone size: few; J gene: TRBJ1-1; CDR3 length: 14; V gene: TRBV11-2; CDR3 DNA: TGTGCCAGCAGCCAGCTGCTCAAGAACACTGAAGCTTTCTTT; CDR3 protein: CASSQLLKNTEAFF
D gene: TRBD1; clone size: few; J gene: TRBJ1-3; CDR3 length: 16; V gene: TRBV9; CDR3 DNA: TGTGCCAGCAGCGTAGGGGGGACAGCCACTGGAAACACCATATATTTT; CDR3 protein: CASSVGGTATGNTIYF
D gene: .; clone size: many; J gene: TRBJ2-2; CDR3 length: 12; V gene: TRBV29-1; CDR3 DNA: TGCAGCGTGGAGGTGACAGCCGGGGAGCTGTTTTTT; CDR3 protein: CSVEVTAGELFF
D gene: TRBD1; clone size: .; J gene: TRBJ2-6; CDR3 length: 16; V gene: TRBV18; CDR3 DNA: TGTGCCAGCTCAAGGGACAGGGCCGCGGGGGCCAACGTCCTGACTTTC; CDR3 protein: CASSRDRAAGANVLTF
D gene: .; clone size: .; J gene: TRBJ1-2; CDR3 length: 14; V gene: TRBV5-4; CDR3 DNA: TGTGCCAGCAGCGAGGGACCGAGCCTATTTGGCTACACCTTC; CDR3 protein: CASSEGPSLFGYTF
D gene: .; clone size: few; J gene: TRBJ2-3; CDR3 length: 13; V gene: TRBV5-4; CDR3 DNA: TGTGCCAGCAGCCCCGACCCCACAGATACGCAGTATTTT; CDR3 protein: CASSPDPTDTQYF
D gene: TRBD1; clone size: .; J gene: TRBJ2-1; CDR3 length: 16; V gene: TRBV3-1; CDR3 DNA: TGTGCCAGCAGCAAAAGACAGGGCCGGTCCTACAATGAGCAGTTCTTC; CDR3 protein: CASSKRQGRSYNEQFF
D gene: TRBD2; clone size: few; J gene: TRBJ2-3; CDR3 length: 16; V gene: TRBV10-3; CDR3 DNA: TGTGCCATCAGTGACCGACTAGCGGGGCTATCCGATACGCAGTATTTT; CDR3 protein: CAISDRLAGLSDTQYF
D gene: TRBD1; clone size: few; J gene: TRBJ1-1; CDR3 length: 13; V gene: TRBV7-2; CDR3 DNA: TGTGCCAGCAGCATTCTCAGGGGGATCGAAGCTTTCTTT; CDR3 protein: CASSILRGIEAFF
D gene: .; clone size: .; J gene: TRBJ2-5; CDR3 length: 16; V gene: TRBV7-3; CDR3 DNA: TGTGCCAGCAGCTTGGGGGTAGCGGTCTTCCAAGAGACCCAGTACTTC; CDR3 protein: CASSLGVAVFQETQYF
D gene: TRBD2; clone size: .; J gene: TRBJ2-1; CDR3 length: 16; V gene: TRBV6-2/TRBV6-3; CDR3 DNA: TGTGCCAGCAGTCCCGGACTAGCGGGGGGGCTGGATGAGCAGTTCTTC; CDR3 protein: CASSPGLAGGLDEQFF
D gene: .; clone size: many; J gene: TRBJ2-4; CDR3 length: 14; V gene: TRBV5-1; CDR3 DNA: TGCGCCAGCAGCGACATCACTGGGGAAAACATTCAGTACTTC; CDR3 protein: CASSDITGENIQYF
D gene: .; clone size: once; J gene: TRBJ1-6; CDR3 length: 12; V gene: TRBV2; CDR3 DNA: TGTGCCAGCAGCGACGGGGATTCACCCCTCCACTTT; CDR3 protein: CASSDGDSPLHF
D gene: .; clone size: many; J gene: TRBJ1-2; CDR3 length: 15; V gene: TRBV5-1; CDR3 DNA: TGCGCCAGCAGCGGGCAACCGACAGCTACCTATGGCTACACCTTC; CDR3 protein: CASSGQPTATYGYTF
D gene: .; clone size: .; J gene: TRBJ2-5; CDR3 length: 13; V gene: TRBV7-9; CDR3 DNA: TGTGCCAGCAGCCTTACTAGCTTGGAGACCCAGTACTTC; CDR3 protein: CASSLTSLETQYF
D gene: .; clone size: .; J gene: TRBJ1-6; CDR3 length: 14; V gene: TRBV27; CDR3 DNA: TGTGCCAGCAGTTTACAAGGCGTGGGTTCACCCCTCCACTTT; CDR3 protein: CASSLQGVGSPLHF
D gene: .; clone size: .; J gene: TRBJ2-2; CDR3 length: 14; V gene: TRBV21-1; CDR3 DNA: TGTGCCAGCAGCAAAAGCAAGGTTACCGGGGAGCTGTTTTTT; CDR3 protein: CASSKSKVTGELFF
D gene: .; clone size: many; J gene: TRBJ2-2; CDR3 length: 14; V gene: TRBV7-3; CDR3 DNA: TGTGCCAGCAGCTTAATGGGTAGTCCCGGGGAGCTGTTTTTT; CDR3 protein: CASSLMGSPGELFF
D gene: .; clone size: many; J gene: TRBJ2-7; CDR3 length: 15; V gene: TRBV5-1; CDR3 DNA: TGCGCCAGCAGCTTGGCCCATGGGGTCTCCTACGAGCAGTACTTC; CDR3 protein: CASSLAHGVSYEQYF